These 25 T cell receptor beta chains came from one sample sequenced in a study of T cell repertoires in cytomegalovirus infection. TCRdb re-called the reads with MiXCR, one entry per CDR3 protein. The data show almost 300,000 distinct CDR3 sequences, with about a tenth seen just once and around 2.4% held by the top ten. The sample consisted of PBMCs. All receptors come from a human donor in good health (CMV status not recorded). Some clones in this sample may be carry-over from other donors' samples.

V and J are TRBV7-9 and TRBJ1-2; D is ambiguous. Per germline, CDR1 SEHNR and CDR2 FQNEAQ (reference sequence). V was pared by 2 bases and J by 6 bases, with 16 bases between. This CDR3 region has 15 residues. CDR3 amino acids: CASSLRTLRSDGYTF. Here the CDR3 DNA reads TGTGCCAGCAGCTTAAGGACTCTAAGATCTGATGGCTACACCTTC.

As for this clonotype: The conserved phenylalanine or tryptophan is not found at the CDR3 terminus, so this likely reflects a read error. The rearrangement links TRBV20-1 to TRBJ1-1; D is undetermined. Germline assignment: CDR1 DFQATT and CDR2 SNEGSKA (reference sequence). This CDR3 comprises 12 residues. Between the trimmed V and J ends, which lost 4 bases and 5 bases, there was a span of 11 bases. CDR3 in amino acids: CSAKPGGTEAFS. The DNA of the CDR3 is TGCAGTGCTAAGCCGGGAGGAACTGAAGCTTTCTCT.

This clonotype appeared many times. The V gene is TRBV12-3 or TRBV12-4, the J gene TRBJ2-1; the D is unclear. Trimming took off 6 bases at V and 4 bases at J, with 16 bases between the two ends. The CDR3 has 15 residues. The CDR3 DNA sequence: TGTGCCAGCAGCTCAGGATGGGCAATTTACAATGAGCAGTTCTTC. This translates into CASSSGWAIYNEQFF.

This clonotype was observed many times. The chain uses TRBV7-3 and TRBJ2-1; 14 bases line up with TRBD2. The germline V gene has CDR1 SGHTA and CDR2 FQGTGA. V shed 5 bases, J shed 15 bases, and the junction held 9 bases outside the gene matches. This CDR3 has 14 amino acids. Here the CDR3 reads CASSPGTSGGDRFF. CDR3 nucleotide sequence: TGTGCCAGCAGCCCGGGGACTAGCGGGGGAGACAGGTTCTTC.

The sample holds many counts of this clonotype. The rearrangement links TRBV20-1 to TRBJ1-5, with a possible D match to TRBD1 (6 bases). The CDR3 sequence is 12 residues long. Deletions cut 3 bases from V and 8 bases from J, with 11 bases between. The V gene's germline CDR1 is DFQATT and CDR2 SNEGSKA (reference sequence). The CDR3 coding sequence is TGCAGTGCTAGCAGGGGCACGGAGCCCCAGCATTTT. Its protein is CSASRGTEPQHF.

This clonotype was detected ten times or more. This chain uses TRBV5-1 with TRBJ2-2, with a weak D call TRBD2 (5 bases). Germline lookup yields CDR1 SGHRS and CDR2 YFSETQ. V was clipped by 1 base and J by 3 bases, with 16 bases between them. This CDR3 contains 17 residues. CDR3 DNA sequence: TGCGCCAGCAGCTTGTATCGAGGGCGAACGGACACCGGGGAGCTGTTTTTT. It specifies CASSLYRGRTDTGELFF.

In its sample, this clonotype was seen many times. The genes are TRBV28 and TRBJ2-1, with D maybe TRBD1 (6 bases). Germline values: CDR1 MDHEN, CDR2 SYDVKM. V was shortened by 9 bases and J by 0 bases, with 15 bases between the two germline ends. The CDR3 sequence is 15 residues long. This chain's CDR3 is CASTGPTSSYNEQFF. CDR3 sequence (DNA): TGTGCCAGTACAGGGCCCACAAGCTCCTACAATGAGCAGTTCTTC.

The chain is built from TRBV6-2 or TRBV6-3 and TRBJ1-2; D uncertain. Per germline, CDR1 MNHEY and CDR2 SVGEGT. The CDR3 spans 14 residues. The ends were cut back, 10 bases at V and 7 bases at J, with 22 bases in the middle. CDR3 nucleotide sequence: TGTGCCACCGTAGGAACCGGCCGACCGGCTGGCTACACCTTC. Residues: CATVGTGRPAGYTF.

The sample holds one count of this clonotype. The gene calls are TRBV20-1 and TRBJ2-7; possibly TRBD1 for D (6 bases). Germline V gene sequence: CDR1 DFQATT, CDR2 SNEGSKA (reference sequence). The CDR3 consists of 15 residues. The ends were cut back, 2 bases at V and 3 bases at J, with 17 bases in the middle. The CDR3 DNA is TGCAGTGCTAGACCTCACCGGGACACAAGCTACGAGCAGTACTTC. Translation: CSARPHRDTSYEQYF.

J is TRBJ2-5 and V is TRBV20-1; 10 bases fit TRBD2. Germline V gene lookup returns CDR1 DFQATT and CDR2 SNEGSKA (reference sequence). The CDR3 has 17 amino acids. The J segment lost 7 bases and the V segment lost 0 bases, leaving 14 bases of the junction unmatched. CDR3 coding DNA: TGCAGTGCTAGAGATTGGGGTAGCGGGGGGCCCTCTGGGACCCAGTACTTC. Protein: CSARDWGSGGPSGTQYF.

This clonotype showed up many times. CDR3 amino acids: CASSVEDTEAFF. The CDR3, as DNA: TGTGCCAGCAGCGTGGAAGACACTGAAGCTTTCTTT. The chain joins TRBV9 to TRBJ1-1, with D unclear. Germline CDR1 is SGDLS and CDR2 is YYNGEE. The CDR3 runs 12 residues. V shed 2 bases and J shed 3 bases, with 5 bases lying between them.

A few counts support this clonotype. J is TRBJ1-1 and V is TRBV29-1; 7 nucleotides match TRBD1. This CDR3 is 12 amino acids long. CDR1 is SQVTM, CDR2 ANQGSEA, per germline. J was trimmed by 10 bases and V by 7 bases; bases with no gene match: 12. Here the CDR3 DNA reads TGCAGCGCCGACAGGGCTCCCGCGGGAGCTTTCTTT. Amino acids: CSADRAPAGAFF.

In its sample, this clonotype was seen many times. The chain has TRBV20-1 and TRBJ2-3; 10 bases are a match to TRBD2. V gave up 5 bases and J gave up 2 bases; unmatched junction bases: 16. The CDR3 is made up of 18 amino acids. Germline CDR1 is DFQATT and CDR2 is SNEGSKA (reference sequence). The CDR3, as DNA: TGCAGTGCTCCCGCTAGCGGGGGAGCTGAGACGGTCACAGATACGCAGTATTTT. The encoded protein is CSAPASGGAETVTDTQYF.

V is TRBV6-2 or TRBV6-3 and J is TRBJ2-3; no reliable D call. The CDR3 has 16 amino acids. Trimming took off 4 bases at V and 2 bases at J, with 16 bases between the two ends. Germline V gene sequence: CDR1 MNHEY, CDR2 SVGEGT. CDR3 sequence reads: CASSSLTTALTDTQYF. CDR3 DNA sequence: TGTGCCAGCAGTTCACTAACTACCGCACTCACAGATACGCAGTATTTT.

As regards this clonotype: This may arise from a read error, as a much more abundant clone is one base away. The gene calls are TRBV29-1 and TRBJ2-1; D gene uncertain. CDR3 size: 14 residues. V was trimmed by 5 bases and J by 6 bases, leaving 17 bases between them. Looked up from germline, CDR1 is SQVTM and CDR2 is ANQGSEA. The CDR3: CSVLLEQHFNEQFF. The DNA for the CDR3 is TGCAGCGTTTTATTGGAACAGCATTTCAATGAGCAGTTCTTC.

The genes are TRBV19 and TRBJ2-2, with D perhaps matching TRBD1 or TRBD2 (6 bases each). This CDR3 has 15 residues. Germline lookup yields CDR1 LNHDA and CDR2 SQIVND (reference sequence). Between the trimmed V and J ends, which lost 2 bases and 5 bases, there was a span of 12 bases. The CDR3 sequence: CASSIRQGRTGELFF. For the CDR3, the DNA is TGTGCCAGTAGTATAAGGCAGGGGAGGACCGGGGAGCTGTTTTTT. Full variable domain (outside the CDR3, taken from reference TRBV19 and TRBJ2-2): DGGITQSPKYLFRKEGQNVTLSCEQNLNHDAMYWYRQDPGQGLRLIYYSQIVNDFQKGDIAEGYSVSREKKESFPLTVTSAQKNPTAFYLCASSIRQGRTGELFFGEGSRLTVL.

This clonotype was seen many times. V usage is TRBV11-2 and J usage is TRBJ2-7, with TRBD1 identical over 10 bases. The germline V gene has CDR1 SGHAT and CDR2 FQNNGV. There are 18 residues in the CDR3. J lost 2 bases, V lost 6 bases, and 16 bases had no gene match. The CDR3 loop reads CASSPYTTGTGETYEQYV. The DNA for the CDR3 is TGTGCCAGCAGTCCGTATACTACCGGGACAGGGGAAACCTACGAGCAGTACGTC.

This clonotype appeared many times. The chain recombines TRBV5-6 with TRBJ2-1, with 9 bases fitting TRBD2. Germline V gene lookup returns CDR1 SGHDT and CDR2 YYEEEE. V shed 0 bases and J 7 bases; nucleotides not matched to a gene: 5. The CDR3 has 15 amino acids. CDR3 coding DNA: TGTGCCAGCAGCTTGGGCACTAGCGGGCGGAATGAGCAGTTCTTC. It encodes CASSLGTSGRNEQFF.

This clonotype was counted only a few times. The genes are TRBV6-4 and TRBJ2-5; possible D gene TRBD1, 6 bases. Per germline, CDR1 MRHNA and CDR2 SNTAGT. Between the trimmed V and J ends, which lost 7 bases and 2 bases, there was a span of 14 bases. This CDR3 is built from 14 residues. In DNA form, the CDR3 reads TGTGCCAGCAATCGCAGGGGCCATCAAGAGACCCAGTACTTC. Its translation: CASNRRGHQETQYF.

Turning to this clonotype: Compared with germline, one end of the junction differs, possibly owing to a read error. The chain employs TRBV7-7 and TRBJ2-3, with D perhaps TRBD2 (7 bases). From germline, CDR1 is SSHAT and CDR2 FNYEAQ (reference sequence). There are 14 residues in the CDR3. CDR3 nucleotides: TGTGCTAGCAGCGGGCGGGGGCTCACAGATACGCAGTATTTT. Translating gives CASSGRGLTDTQYF.

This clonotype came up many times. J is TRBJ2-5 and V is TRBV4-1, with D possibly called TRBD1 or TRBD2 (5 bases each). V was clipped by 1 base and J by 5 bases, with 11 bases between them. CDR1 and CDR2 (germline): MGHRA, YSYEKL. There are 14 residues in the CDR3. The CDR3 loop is CASSQGSGRETQYF. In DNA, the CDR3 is TGCGCCAGCAGCCAAGGTTCGGGGCGGGAGACCCAGTACTTC.

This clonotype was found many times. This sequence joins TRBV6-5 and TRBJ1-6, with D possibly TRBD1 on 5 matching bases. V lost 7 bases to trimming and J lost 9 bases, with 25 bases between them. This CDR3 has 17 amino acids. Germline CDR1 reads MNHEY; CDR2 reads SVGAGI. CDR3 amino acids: CASNHRPGPTTSSPLHF. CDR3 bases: TGTGCCAGCAATCACCGACCGGGACCAACAACAAGTTCACCCCTCCACTTT.

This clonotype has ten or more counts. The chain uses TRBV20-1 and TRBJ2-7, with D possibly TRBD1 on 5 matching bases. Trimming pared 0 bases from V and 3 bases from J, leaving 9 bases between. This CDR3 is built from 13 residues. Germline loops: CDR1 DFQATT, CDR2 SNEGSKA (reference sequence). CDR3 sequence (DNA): TGCAGTGCTAGAGATTCAGGGCACTACGAGCAGTACTTC. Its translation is CSARDSGHYEQYF.

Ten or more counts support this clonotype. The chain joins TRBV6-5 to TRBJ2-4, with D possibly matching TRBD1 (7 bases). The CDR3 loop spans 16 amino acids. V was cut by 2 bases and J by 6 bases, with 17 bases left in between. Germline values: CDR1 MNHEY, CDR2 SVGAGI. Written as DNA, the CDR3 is TGTGCCAGCAGTTACGGAGGGGTAGGGGGCTCAAACATTCAGTACTTC. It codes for CASSYGGVGGSNIQYF.

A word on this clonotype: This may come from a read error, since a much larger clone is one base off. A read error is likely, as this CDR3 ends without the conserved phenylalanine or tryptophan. The CDR3 protein is CASSGGREGETQYS. In nucleotides, the CDR3 is TGTGCCAGCAGCGGCGGCAGGGAAGGGGAGACCCAGTACTCC. V usage is TRBV7-4 and J usage is TRBJ2-5, with a weak D call TRBD1 (5 bases). CDR3 size: 14 residues. The germline V gene encodes CDR1 SGHVT and CDR2 SQSDAQ. The V gene lost 5 bases and the J gene lost 5 bases, with 15 bases spanning the gap.